This T cell receptor beta chain was captured in a study of immune cell composition in non-small cell lung cancer (dated by TCRdb to 2016 to 2017). About the study as a whole: Histologic subtype, mostly lung adenocarcinoma or squamous cell carcinoma, was determined with H&E together with p63, CK5, Napsin A and TTF-1 immunohistochemistry. TCR-beta sequencing from Adaptive Biotechnologies was done on around 32 paired sets of NSCLC tumour and non-adjacent lung specimens and on some 27 tumour-only specimens. Supplementary cohort #1, under twelve lung adenocarcinoma cases, had paired tumour/lung TCR-beta sequencing and TIL populations generated to assess tumour reactivity. Several tumour specimens with TCR-beta data were rare histological subtypes and were excluded from the subtype comparisons. General findings and caveats noted by the study authors: Nearly half of NSCLC cases had tumour-associated clones >0.5%, with approximately 80% of squamous carcinomas showing such clones compared with approximately 34% of adenocarcinomas. Compared with lung adenocarcinoma tumours, lung squamous cell carcinoma showed significantly higher Top 10 clone scores and productive clonality. The reactivity cohort was only about nine cases, and tumour-reactive clones were not shown to share sequences with the dominant in vivo tumour-associated clones. No significant correlation was found between tumour TCR-beta clonality and smoking pack-years. In roughly 11 adenocarcinoma cases, a strong correlation was found between maximal tumour-associated clone frequency and TIL tumour reactivity, whereas no such correlation was found between overall clonality and TIL tumour reactivity.

Genomic DNA was extracted with the QIAamp DNA kit from frozen aliquots of unsorted single-cell suspensions. Tumour samples were surgically resected non-small cell lung cancer tissue. Tissues were received within 2 hours of resection and processed immediately into single-cell suspensions. Tissue was broken up mechanically, digested enzymatically with DNase I, collagenase I and hyaluronidase for roughly 32 minutes at 37 degrees C, and then filtered and RBC-lysed. Ends trimmed: V by 3 bases, J by 2 bases; bases unmatched to a gene: 4. The germline V gene encodes CDR1 SGHNT and CDR2 YYREEE (reference sequence). The CDR3 holds 15 amino acids from the cysteine to the phenylalanine. This entry keeps only the CDR3 DNA: 45 bases, framed from base 1. To note about this clone: Which antigen it targets is not known. No per-base quality is available; no much larger clone lies one base away.

A two-step multiplex PCR was used to amplify TCR-beta CDR3 regions from genomic DNA, and Illumina-compatible adaptors were added in the second step. TCR-beta immunosequencing was carried out on an Illumina platform through the commercial immunoSEQ service. In the source study's methods: Repertoires were summarised by productive clonality and by Top 10 Clones, defined as the percentage of T-cell templates derived from the ten most frequent sequences. Values of productive clonality ranged from 0 to 1, with a monoclonal population indicated by a value of 1. Tumour-associated clones were defined as sequences comprising at least 0.1% of tumour T-cell templates but absent from matched non-adjacent lung, identified via log10 scatter plots. Student's t-tests were used for two-group comparisons, ANOVA was used for stages, and linear regression was used for relationships, with analyses conducted in GraphPad Prism7 and R. As stored in TCRdb, this immuneACCESS dataset retains in-frame rearrangements with V and J assigned. A fraction of the clones does not appear; measured against another copy, unresolved V genes explain less than half of the discrepancy, and the remainder lacks a known reason. From that table come the V and J calls and clone size; the DNA was used to work out D and trimming. The sample profile shows about 6,700 clones; 70% of them were found once. Clones ranked in the top ten supply roughly 4.4% of the sample.

The V and J genes are TRBV5-4 and TRBJ1-3, with TRBD1 matching 8 junction bases. The sample was lung tumor tissue. This receptor was identified in a human donor with non-small cell lung cancer. The DNA sequence reads TGTGCCAGCAGCTCGACAGGGGAACCTGGAAACACCATATATTTT. Its protein reads: CASSSTGEPGNTIYF.